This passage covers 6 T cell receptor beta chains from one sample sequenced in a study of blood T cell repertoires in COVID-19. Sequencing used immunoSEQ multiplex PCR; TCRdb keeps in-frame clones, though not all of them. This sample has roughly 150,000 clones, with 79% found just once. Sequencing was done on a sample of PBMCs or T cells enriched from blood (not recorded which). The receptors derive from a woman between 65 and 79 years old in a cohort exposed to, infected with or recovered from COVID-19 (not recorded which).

CDR3 nucleotides: TGTGCCAGCAGTGAGCAGGGTCGGAGCTACACCTTC. Amino acid sequence: CASSEQGRSYTF. The chain employs TRBV2 and TRBJ1-2, with D possibly TRBD1 on 5 matching bases. The CDR3 runs 12 residues. V was clipped by 3 bases and J by 9 bases, with 11 bases between them. Germline V CDR1 and CDR2: SNHLY, FYNNEI.

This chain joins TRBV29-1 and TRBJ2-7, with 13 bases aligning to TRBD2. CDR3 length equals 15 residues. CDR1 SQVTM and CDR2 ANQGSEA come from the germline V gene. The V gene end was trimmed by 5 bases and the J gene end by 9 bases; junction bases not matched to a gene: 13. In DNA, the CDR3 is TGCAGCGTTAAAGGGACTAGCGGGAACTACGAGCGGCAGTACTTC. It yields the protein CSVKGTSGNYERQYF.

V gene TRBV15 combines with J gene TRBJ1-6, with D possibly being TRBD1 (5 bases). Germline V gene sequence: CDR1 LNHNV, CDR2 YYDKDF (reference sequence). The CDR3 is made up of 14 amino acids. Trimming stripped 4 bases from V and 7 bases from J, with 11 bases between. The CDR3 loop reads CATSNRQTNSPLHF. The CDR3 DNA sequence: TGTGCCACCAGCAACCGACAGACAAATTCACCCCTCCACTTT.

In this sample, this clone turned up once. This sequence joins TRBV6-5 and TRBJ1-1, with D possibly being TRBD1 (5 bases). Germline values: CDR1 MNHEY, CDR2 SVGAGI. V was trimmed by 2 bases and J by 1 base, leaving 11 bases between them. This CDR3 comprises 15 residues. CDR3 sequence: CASSYTAGKNTEAFF. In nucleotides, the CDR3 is TGTGCCAGCAGTTACACTGCAGGGAAGAACACTGAAGCTTTCTTT.

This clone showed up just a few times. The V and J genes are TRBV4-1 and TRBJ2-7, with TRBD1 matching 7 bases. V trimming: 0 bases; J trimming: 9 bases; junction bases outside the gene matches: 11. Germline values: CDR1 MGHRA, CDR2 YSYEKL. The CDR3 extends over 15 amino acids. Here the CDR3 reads CASSQDRLDRRMQYF. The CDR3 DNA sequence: TGCGCCAGCAGCCAAGATCGCCTGGACAGGCGGATGCAGTACTTC.

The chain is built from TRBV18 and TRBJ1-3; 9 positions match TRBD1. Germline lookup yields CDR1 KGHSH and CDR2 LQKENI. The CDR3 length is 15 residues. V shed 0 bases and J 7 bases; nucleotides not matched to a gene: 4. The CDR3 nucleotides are TGTGCCAGCTCACCACCGGGACAGGGAGACAACACCATATATTTT. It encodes CASSPPGQGDNTIYF.